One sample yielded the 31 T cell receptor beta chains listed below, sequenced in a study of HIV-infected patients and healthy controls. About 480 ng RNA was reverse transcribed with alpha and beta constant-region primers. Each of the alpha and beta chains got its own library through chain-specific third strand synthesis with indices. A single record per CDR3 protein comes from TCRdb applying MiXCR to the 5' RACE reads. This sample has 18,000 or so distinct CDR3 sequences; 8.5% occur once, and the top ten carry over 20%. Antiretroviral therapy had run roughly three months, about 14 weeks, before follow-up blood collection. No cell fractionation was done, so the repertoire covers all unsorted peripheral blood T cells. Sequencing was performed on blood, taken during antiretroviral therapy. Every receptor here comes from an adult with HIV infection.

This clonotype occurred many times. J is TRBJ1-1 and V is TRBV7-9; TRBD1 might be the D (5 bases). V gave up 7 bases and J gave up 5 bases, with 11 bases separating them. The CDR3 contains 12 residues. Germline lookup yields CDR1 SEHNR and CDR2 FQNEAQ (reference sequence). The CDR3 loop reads CASIQGGTEAFF. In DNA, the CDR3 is TGTGCCAGCATCCAGGGAGGAACTGAAGCTTTCTTT.

CDR3 loop: CASSLGSGEGLLYTQYF. The CDR3 nucleotides read TGTGCCAGCAGCTTGGGTTCAGGCGAGGGGCTATTGTATACGCAGTATTTT. The chain uses TRBV5-4 and TRBJ2-3; TRBD1 or TRBD2 may be the D gene (5 bases each). The CDR3 sequence is 17 residues long. Trimming left V 0 bases short and J 7 bases short, with 21 bases between. From germline, CDR1 is SGHNT and CDR2 YYREEE (reference sequence).

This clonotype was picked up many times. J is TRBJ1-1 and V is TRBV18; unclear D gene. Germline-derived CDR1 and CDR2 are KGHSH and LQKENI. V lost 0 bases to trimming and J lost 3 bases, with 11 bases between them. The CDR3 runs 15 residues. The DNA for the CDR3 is TGTGCCAGCTCACCACCCTCAATACAAGACACTGAAGCTTTCTTT. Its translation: CASSPPSIQDTEAFF.

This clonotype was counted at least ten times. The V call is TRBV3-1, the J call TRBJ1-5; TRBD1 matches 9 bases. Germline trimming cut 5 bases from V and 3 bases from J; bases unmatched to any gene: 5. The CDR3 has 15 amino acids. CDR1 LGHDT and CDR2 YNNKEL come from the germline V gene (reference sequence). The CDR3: CASSGQGSANQPQHF. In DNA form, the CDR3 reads TGTGCCAGCAGCGGACAGGGGTCGGCCAATCAGCCCCAGCATTTT.

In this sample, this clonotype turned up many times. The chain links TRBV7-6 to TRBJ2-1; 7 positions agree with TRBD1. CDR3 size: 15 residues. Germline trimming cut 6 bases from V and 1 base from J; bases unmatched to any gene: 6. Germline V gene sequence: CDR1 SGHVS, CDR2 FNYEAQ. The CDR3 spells CASSIDRASYNEQFF. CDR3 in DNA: TGTGCCAGCAGTATTGACAGGGCGTCCTACAATGAGCAGTTCTTC.

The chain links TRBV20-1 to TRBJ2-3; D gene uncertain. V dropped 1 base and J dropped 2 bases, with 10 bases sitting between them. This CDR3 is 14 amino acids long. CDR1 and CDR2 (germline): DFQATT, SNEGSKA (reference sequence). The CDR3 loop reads CSARVSGNTDTQYF. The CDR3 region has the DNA TGCAGTGCTAGAGTTAGTGGAAACACAGATACGCAGTATTTT.

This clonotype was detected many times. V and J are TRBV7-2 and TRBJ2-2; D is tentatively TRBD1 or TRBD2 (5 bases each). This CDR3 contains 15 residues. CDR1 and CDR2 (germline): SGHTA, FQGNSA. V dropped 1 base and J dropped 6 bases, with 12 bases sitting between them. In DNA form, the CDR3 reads TGTGCCAGCAGCTTAGGGGGGAGAGGATCCGGGGAGCTGTTTTTT. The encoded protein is CASSLGGRGSGELFF. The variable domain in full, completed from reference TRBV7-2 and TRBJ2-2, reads GAGVSQSPSNKVTEKGKDVELRCDPISGHTALYWYRQSLGQGLEFLIYFQGNSAPDKSGLPSDRFSAERTGGSVSTLTIQRTQQEDSAVYLCASSLGGRGSGELFFGEGSRLTVL.

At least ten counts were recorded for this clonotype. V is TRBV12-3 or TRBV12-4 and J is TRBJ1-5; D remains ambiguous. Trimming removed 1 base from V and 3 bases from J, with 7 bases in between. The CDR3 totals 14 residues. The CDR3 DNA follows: TGTGCCAGCAGTTTAGGGACCCTCAATCAGCCCCAGCATTTT. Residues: CASSLGTLNQPQHF.

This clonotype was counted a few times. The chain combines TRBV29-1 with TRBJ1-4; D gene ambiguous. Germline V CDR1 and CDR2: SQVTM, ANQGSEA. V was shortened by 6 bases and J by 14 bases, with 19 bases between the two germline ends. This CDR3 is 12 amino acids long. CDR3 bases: TGCAGCGTCCTGACCGCGGAGACCGTCCTGTTTTTT. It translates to CSVLTAETVLFF. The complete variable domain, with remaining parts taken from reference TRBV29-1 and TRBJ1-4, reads SAVISQKPSRDICQRGTSLTIQCQVDSQVTMMFWYRQQPGQSLTLIATANQGSEATYESGFVIDKFPISRPNLTFSTLTVSNMSPEDSSIYLCSVLTAETVLFFGSGTQLSVL.

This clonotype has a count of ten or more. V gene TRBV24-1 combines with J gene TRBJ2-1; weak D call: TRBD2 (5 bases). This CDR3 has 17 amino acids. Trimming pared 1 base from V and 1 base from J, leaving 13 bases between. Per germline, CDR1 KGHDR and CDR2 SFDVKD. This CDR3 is CATSDFEEGRSYNEQFF. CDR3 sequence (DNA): TGTGCCACCAGTGATTTTGAAGAGGGCAGGTCCTACAATGAGCAGTTCTTC.

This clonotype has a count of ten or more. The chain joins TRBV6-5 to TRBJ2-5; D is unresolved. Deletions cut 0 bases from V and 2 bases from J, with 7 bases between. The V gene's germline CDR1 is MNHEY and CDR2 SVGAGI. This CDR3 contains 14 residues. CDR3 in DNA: TGTGCCAGCAGTTACTCGCTGCAGCAAGAGACCCAGTACTTC. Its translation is CASSYSLQQETQYF.

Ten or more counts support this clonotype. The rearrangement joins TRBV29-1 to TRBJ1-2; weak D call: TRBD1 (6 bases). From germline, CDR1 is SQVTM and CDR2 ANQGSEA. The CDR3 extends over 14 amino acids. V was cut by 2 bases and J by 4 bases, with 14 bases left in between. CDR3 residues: CSVESGGEGYGYTF. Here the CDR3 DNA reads TGCAGCGTTGAATCGGGGGGCGAGGGCTATGGCTACACCTTC.

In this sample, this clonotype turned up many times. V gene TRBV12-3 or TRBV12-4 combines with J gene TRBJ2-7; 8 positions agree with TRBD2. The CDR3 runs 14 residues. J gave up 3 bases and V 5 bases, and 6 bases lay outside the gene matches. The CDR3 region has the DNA TGTGCCAGCAGTCCGCCGCTAGCGGGCTACGAGCAGTACTTC. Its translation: CASSPPLAGYEQYF.

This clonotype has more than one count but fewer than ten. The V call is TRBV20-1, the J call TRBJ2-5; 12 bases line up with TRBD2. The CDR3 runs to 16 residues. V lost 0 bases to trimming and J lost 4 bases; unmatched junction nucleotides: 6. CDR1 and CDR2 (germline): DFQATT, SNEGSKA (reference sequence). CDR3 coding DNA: TGCAGTGCTAGAGACAGGACTAGCGGGGCGGGAGAGACCCAGTACTTC. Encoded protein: CSARDRTSGAGETQYF.

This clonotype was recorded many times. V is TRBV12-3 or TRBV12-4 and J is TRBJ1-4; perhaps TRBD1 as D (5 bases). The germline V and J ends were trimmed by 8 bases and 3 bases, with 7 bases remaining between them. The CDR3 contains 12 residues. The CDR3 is CASGGSNEKLFF. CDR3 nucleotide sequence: TGTGCCAGCGGGGGGTCTAATGAAAAACTGTTTTTT.

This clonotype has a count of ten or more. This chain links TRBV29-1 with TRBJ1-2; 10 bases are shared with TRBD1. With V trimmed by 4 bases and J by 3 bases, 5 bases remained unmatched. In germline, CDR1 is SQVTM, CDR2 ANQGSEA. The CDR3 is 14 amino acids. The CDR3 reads CSVGVGTGDYGYTF. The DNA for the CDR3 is TGCAGCGTTGGTGTAGGGACAGGGGACTATGGCTACACCTTC.

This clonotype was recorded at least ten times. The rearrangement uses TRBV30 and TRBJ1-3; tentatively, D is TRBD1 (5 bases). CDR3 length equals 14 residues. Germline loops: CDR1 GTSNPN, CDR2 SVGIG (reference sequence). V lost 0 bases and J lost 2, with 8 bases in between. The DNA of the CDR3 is TGTGCCTGGAGTGTATCGGGGGCTGGAAACACCATATATTTT. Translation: CAWSVSGAGNTIYF. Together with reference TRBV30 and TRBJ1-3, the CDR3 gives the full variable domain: SQTIHQWPATLVQPVGSPLSLECTVEGTSNPNLYWYRQAAGRGLQLLFYSVGIGQISSEVPQNLSASRPQDRQFILSSKKLLLSDSGFYLCAWSVSGAGNTIYFGEGSWLTVV.

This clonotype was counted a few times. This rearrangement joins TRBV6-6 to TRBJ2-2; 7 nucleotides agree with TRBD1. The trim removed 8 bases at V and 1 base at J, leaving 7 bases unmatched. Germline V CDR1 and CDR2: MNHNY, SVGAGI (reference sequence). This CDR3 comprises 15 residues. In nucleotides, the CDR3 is TGTGCCAGCGCGAGGGGACAGATGAACACCGGGGAGCTGTTTTTT. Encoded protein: CASARGQMNTGELFF.

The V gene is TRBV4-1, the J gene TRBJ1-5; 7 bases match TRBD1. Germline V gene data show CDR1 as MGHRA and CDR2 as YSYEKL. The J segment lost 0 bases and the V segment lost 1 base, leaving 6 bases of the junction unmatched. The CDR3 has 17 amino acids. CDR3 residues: CASSQGGTAYSNQPQHF. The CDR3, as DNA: TGCGCCAGCAGCCAAGGAGGGACAGCTTATAGCAATCAGCCCCAGCATTTT.

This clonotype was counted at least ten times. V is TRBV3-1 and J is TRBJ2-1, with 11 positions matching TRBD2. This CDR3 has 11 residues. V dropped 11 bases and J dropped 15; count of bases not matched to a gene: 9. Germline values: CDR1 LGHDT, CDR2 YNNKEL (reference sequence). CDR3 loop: CAVFIAGGLFF. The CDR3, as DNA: TGTGCCGTATTCATAGCGGGAGGGCTGTTCTTC.

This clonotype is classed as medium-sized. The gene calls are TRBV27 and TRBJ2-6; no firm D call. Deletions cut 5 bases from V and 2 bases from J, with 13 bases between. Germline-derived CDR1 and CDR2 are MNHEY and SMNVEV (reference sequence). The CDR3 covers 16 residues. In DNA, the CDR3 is TGTGCCAGCAGTCACCACGGTCTGGCTGGGGCCAACGTCCTGACTTTC. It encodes CASSHHGLAGANVLTF.

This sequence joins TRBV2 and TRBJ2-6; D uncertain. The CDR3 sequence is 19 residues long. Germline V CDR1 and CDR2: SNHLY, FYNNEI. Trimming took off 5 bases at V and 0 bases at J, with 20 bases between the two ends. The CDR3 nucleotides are TGTGCCAGCAGTTTGCCGGCGGCTTTGAAGAGCTCTGGGGCCAACGTCCTGACTTTC. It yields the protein CASSLPAALKSSGANVLTF. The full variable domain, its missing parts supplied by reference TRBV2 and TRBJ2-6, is EPEVTQTPSHQVTQMGQEVILRCVPISNHLYFYWYRQILGQKVEFLVSFYNNEISEKSEIFDDQFSVERPDGSNFTLKIRSTKLEDSAMYFCASSLPAALKSSGANVLTFGAGSRLTVL.

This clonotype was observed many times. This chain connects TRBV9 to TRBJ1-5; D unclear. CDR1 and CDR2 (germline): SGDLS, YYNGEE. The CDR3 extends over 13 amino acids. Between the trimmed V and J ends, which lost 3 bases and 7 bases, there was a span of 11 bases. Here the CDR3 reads CASSAHASQPQHF. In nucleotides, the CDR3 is TGTGCCAGCAGCGCCCATGCGTCACAGCCCCAGCATTTT.

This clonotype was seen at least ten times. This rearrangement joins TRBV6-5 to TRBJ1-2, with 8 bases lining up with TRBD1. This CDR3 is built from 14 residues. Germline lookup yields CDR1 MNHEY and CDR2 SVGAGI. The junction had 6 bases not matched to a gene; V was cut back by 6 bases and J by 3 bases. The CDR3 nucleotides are TGTGCCAGCAGGACTTTCAGGGGGCACTATGGCTACACCTTC. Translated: CASRTFRGHYGYTF.

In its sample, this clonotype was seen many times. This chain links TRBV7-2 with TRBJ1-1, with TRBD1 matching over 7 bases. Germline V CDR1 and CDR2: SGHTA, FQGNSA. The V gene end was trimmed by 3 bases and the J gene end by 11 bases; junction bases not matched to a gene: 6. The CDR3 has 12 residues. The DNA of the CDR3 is TGTGCCAGCAGCTTCTCGACAGGGAAGGCTTTCTTT. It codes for CASSFSTGKAFF.

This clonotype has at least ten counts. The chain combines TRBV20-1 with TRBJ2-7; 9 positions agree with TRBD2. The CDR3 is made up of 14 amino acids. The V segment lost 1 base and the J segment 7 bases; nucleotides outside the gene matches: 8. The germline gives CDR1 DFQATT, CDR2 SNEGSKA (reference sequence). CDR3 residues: CSARGGGEKEEQYF. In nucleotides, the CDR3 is TGCAGTGCTAGAGGCGGGGGGGAGAAAGAAGAGCAGTACTTC.

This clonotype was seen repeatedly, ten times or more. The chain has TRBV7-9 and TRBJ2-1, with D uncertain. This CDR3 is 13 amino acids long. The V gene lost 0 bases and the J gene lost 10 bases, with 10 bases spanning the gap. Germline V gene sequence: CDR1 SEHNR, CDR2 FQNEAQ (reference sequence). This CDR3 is CASSLALETEQFF. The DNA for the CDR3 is TGTGCCAGCAGCTTAGCGCTGGAGACAGAGCAGTTCTTC.

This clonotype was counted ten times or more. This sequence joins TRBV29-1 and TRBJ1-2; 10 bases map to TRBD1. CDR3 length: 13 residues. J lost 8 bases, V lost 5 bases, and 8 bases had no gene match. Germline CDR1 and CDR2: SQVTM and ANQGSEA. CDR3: CSVSGTGVRGYTF. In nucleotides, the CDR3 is TGCAGCGTTAGTGGGACAGGGGTGAGAGGCTACACCTTC.

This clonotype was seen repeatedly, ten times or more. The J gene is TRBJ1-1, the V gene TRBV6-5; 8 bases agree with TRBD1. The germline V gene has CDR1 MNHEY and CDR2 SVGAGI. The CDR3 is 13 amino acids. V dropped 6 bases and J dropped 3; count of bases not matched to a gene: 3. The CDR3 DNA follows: TGTGCCAGCAGGATACAGGGGGACACTGAAGCTTTCTTT. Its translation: CASRIQGDTEAFF.

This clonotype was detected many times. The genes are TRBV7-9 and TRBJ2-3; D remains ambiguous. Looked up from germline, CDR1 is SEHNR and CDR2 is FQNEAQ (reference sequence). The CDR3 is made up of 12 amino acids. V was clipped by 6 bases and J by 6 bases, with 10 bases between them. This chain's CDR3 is CASSPSGDTQYF. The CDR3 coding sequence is TGTGCCAGCAGTCCATCTGGGGATACGCAGTATTTT.

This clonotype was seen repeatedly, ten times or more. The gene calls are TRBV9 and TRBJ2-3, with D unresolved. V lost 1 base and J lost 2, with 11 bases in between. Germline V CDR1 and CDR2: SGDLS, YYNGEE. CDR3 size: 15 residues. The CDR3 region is CASSVRPGPTDTQYF. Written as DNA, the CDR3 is TGTGCCAGCAGCGTACGGCCAGGTCCCACAGATACGCAGTATTTT.